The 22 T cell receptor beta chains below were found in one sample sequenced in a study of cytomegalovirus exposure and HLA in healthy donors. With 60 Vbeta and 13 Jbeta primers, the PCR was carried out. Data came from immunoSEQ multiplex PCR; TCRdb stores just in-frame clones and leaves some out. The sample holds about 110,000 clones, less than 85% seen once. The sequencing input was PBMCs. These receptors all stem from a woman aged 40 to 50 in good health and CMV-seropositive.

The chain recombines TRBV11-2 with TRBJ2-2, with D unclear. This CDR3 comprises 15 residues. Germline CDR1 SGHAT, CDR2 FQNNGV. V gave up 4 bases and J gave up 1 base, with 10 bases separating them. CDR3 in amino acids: CASSSNLLNTGELFF. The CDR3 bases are TGTGCCAGCAGCTCTAACCTCCTGAACACCGGGGAGCTGTTTTTT.

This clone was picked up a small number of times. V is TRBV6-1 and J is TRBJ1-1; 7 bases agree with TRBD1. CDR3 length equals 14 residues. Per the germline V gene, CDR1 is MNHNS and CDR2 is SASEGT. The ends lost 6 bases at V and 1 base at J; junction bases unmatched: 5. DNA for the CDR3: TGTGCCAGCAGCCCTGGACAGGAGAACACTGAAGCTTTCTTT. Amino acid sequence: CASSPGQENTEAFF.

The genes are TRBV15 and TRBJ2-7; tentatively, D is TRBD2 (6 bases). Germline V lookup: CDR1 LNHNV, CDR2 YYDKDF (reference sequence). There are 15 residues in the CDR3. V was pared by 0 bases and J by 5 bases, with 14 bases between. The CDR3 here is CATSRELGLENEQYF. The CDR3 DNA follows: TGTGCCACCAGCAGAGAACTGGGACTTGAAAACGAGCAGTACTTC.

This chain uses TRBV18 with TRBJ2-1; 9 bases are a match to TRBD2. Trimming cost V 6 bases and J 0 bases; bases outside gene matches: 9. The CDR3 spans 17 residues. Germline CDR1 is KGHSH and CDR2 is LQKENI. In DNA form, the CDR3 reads TGTGCCAGCTCCCTTGCGGGGGGGATACCCTCCTACAATGAGCAGTTCTTC. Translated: CASSLAGGIPSYNEQFF. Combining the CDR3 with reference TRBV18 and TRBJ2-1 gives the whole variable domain NAGVMQNPRHLVRRRGQEARLRCSPMKGHSHVYWYRQLPEEGLKFMVYLQKENIIDESGMPKERFSAEFPKEGPSILRIQQVVRGDSAAYFCASSLAGGIPSYNEQFFGPGTRLTVL.

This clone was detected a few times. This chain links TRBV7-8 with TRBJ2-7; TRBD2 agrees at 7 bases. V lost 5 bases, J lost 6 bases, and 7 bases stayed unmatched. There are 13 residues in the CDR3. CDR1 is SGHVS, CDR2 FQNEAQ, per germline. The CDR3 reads CASSPGGRAEQYF. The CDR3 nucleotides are TGTGCCAGCAGCCCCGGTGGGAGGGCCGAGCAGTACTTC.

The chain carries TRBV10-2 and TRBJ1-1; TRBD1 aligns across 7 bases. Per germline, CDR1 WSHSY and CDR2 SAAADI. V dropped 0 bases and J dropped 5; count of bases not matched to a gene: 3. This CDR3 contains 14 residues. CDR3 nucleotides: TGCGCCAGCAGTGAGTCGACAGGGAAGACTGAAGCTTTCTTT. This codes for CASSESTGKTEAFF.

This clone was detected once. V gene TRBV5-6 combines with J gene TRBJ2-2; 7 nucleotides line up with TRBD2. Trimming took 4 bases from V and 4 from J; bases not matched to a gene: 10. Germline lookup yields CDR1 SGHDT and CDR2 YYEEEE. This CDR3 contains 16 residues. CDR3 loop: CASSTRLGRGTGELFF. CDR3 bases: TGTGCCAGCAGCACCCGTTTGGGGAGGGGCACCGGGGAGCTGTTTTTT.

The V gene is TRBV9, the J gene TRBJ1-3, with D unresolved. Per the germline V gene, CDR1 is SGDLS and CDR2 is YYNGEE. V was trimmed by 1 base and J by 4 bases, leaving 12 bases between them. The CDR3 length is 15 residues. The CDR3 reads CASSVTSYAGNTIYF. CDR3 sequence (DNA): TGTGCCAGCAGCGTAACCTCCTACGCCGGAAACACCATATATTTT.

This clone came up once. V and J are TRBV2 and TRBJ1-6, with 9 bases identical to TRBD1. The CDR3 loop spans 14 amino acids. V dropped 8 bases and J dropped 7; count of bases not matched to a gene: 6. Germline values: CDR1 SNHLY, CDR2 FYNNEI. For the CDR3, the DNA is TGTGCCAGCTGGGGACAGGGAGGCAATTCACCCCTCCACTTT. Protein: CASWGQGGNSPLHF.

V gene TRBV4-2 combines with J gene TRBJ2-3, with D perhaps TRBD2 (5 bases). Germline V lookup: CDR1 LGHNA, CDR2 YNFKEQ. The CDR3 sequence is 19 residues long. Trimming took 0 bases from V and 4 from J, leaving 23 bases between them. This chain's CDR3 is CASSQDAPRLASSADTQYF. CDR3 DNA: TGTGCCAGCAGCCAAGATGCTCCTCGGCTAGCTAGTTCCGCAGATACGCAGTATTTT.

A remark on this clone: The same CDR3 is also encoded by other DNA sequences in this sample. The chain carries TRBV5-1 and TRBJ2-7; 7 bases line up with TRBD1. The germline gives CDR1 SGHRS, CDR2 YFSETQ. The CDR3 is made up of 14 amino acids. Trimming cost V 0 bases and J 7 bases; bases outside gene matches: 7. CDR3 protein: CASSLGQGVGEQYF. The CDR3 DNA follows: TGCGCCAGCAGCTTGGGGCAGGGGGTAGGGGAGCAGTACTTC.

CDR3 residues: CASMAGGVNEQFF. CDR3 nucleotides: TGTGCCAGCATGGCGGGGGGGGTAAATGAGCAGTTCTTC. The V gene is TRBV2, the J gene TRBJ2-1; 9 bases align to TRBD2. Germline CDR1 reads SNHLY; CDR2 reads FYNNEI. V lost 7 bases, J lost 7 bases, and 5 bases stayed unmatched. The CDR3 runs to 13 residues.

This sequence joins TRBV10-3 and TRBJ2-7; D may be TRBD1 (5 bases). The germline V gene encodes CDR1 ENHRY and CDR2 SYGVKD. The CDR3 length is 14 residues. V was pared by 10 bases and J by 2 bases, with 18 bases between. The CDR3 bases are TGTGCCACCGCCAAGGGGCGGTCCACCTACGAGCAGTACTTC. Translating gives CATAKGRSTYEQYF.

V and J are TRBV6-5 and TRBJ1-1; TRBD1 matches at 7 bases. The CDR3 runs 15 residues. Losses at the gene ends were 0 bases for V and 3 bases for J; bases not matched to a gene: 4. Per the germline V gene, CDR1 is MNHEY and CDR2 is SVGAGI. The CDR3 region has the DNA TGTGCCAGCAGTTACTCGAACACAGGGGACACTGAAGCTTTCTTT. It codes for CASSYSNTGDTEAFF.

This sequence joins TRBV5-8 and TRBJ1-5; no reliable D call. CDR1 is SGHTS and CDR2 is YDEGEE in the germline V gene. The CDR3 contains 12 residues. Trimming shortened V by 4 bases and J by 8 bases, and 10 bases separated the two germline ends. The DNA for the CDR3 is TGTGCCAGCAGCCTGGATTTAAAGCCCCAGCATTTT. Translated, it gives CASSLDLKPQHF. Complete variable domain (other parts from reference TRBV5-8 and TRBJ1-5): EAGVTQSPTHLIKTRGQQATLRCSPISGHTSVYWYQQALGLGLQFLLWYDEGEERNRGNFPPRFSGRQFPNYSSELNVNALELEDSALYLCASSLDLKPQHFGDGTRLSIL.

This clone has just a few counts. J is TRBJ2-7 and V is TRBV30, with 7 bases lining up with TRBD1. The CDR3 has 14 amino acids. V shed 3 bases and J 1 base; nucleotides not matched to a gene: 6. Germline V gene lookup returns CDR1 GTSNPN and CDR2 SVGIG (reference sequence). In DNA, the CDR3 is TGTGCCTGGAGGGCACAGGGGACATCCTACGAGCAGTACTTC. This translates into CAWRAQGTSYEQYF.

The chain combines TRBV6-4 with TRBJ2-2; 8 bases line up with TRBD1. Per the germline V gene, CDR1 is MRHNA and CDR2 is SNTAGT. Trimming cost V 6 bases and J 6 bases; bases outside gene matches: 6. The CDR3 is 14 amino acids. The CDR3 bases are TGTGCCAGCAGCACAGGGGGAGAGGCCGGGGAGCTGTTTTTT. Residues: CASSTGGEAGELFF.

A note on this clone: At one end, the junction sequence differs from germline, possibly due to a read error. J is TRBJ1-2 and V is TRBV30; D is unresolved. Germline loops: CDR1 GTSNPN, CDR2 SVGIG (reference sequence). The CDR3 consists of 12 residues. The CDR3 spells CAWSEANYGYTF. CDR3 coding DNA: TGTGCCTGGAGTGAAGCTAACTACGGCTACACCTTC.

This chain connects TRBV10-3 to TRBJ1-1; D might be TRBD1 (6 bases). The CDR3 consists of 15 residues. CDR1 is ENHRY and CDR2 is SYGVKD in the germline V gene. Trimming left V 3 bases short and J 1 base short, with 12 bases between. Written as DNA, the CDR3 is TGTGCCATCAGTGACCGGGGGGCCTCGAACACTGAAGCTTTCTTT. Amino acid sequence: CAISDRGASNTEAFF.

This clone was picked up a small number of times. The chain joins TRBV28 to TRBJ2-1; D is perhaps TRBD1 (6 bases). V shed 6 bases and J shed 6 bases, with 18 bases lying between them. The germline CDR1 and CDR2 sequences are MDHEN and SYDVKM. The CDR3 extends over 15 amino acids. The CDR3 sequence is CASSPIPPGVNEQFF. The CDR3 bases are TGTGCCAGCAGCCCGATACCCCCAGGGGTCAATGAGCAGTTCTTC.

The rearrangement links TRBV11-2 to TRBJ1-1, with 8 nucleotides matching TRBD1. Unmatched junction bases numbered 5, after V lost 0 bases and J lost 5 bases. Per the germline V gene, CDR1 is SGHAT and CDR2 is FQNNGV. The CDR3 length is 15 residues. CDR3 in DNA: TGTGCCAGCAGCTTAGAGACAGGGGCCCTGACTGAAGCTTTCTTT. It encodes CASSLETGALTEAFF.

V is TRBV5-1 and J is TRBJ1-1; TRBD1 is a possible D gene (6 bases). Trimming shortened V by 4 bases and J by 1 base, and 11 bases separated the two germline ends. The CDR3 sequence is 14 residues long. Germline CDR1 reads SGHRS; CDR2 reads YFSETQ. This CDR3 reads CASSKDSQNTEAFF. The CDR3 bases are TGCGCCAGCAGCAAGGACAGCCAGAACACTGAAGCTTTCTTT.